This is a list of T cell receptor beta chains from one sample in a study of T cells after yellow fever vaccination. A single record per CDR3 protein comes from TCRdb applying MiXCR to the 5' RACE reads. This sample has approximately 150,000 distinct CDR3 sequences; roughly 6.4% occur once, and the top ten carry roughly 3%. Sequences were derived from CD4+ T cells sorted from PBMCs, sampled on the day of the first yellow fever vaccination. Receptor source: a man aged 18 to 30 who received the YFV17D yellow fever vaccine. Both conserved end residues are part of each CDR3. A D gene is named only where the DNA matches it firmly. Clone size is shown for a subset of rows, as once, few, many or a class of expanded clone.

CDR3 length,D gene,V gene,clone size,J gene,CDR3 DNA,CDR3 protein
13,.,TRBV6-2/TRBV6-3,many,TRBJ2-5,TGTGCCAGCGCTCCTAGAGGACACTGGACCCAGTACTTC,CASAPRGHWTQYF
15,.,TRBV5-1,.,TRBJ2-3,TGCGCCAGCAGCCATGGACAGCTTAGCACAGATACGCAGTATTTT,CASSHGQLSTDTQYF
17,.,TRBV7-2,.,TRBJ2-5,TGTGCCAGCAGCCTCGTCCTAAGGGGGGTAGGAGAGGAGACCCAGTACTTC,CASSLVLRGVGEETQYF
14,TRBD1,TRBV29-1,few,TRBJ1-1,TGCAGCGTCCAATACCAGGGGGCGCGTACTGAAGCTTTCTTT,CSVQYQGARTEAFF
15,.,TRBV6-5,.,TRBJ1-5,TGTGCCAGCAGTTACTTGAAACAATCAAATCAGCCCCAGCATTTT,CASSYLKQSNQPQHF
15,.,TRBV7-6,.,TRBJ2-1,TGTGCCAGCAGCCCTGCCGGGACTCGCTACAATGAGCAGTTCTTC,CASSPAGTRYNEQFF
12,TRBD1,TRBV20-1,few,TRBJ1-2,TGCAGTGCGCCGGGACAGGGCAGAGGCTACACCTTC,CSAPGQGRGYTF
13,.,TRBV4-2,.,TRBJ2-7,TGTGCCAGCGGCCCCGGGAACATCTACGAGCAGTACTTC,CASGPGNIYEQYF
16,TRBD2,TRBV7-2,many,TRBJ2-3,TGTGCCAGCAGCTCCCGCGGGGGGGCGGGCACAGATACGCAGTATTTT,CASSSRGGAGTDTQYF
14,.,TRBV20-1,many,TRBJ1-5,TGCAGTGCTAGACAAGGCAGCACTAATCAGCCCCAGCATTTT,CSARQGSTNQPQHF
14,.,TRBV7-2,few,TRBJ2-5,TGTGCCAGCAGCACATCCGGGGGCGGGGAGACCCAGTACTTC,CASSTSGGGETQYF
13,.,TRBV7-2,.,TRBJ1-2,TGTGCCAGCAGCCCGAGGGGAGATTTTGGCTACACCTTC,CASSPRGDFGYTF
13,.,TRBV20-1,few,TRBJ2-3,TGCAGTGCCAATCCTCTAGGTACAGATACGCAGTATTTT,CSANPLGTDTQYF
16,TRBD1,TRBV7-2,.,TRBJ1-5,TGTGCCAGCAGCTTCATGACAGGGGGCAGCGCGCAGCCCCAGCATTTT,CASSFMTGGSAQPQHF
14,.,TRBV6-2/TRBV6-3,many,TRBJ1-5,TGTGCCAGCAGAGCCGGGGCTAGCAATCAGCCCCAGCATTTT,CASRAGASNQPQHF
13,.,TRBV7-2,many,TRBJ1-1,TGTGCCAGCAGCTTGAGGGGGGCGCAGGTAGCTTTCTTT,CASSLRGAQVAFF